The source of this TCR beta chain is a study of cytomegalovirus exposure and HLA in healthy donors. Study-wide points: Usually a TCR sequence was rare, but some public TCRs were found in many donors. TCR beta chains numbering under 200 were designated cytomegalovirus-associated. Later analysis showed TCR association rates varying by HLA locus, highest for DRB1 and lowest for HLA-C.

It was with 60 Vbeta and 13 Jbeta primers that the PCR ran. TCRdb keeps only in-frame clones here, not all; method: immunoSEQ multiplex PCR. The data show about 210,000 clones, with just under 80% seen just once and about 0.47% held by the top ten. The CDR3 is made up of 15 amino acids. Germline V gene sequence: CDR1 SGHNT, CDR2 YYREEE (reference sequence). Trimming at V came to 1 base and at J to 5 bases, leaving 6 bases not matched to a gene. A remark on this clone: The antigen remains undetermined.

Whereas donors were nominally healthy upon sampling, unrecorded immune exposures were probable. The sample consisted of PBMCs. The clonotype comes from a boy aged 5-17 years in good health and CMV-seronegative. The rearrangement links TRBV5-4 to TRBJ2-5, with 9 bases identical to TRBD2. The CDR3, as DNA: TGTGCCAGCAGCTTGCGAGCGGGGGGTGGCGAGACCCAGTACTTC. Translating it yields CASSLRAGGGETQYF.